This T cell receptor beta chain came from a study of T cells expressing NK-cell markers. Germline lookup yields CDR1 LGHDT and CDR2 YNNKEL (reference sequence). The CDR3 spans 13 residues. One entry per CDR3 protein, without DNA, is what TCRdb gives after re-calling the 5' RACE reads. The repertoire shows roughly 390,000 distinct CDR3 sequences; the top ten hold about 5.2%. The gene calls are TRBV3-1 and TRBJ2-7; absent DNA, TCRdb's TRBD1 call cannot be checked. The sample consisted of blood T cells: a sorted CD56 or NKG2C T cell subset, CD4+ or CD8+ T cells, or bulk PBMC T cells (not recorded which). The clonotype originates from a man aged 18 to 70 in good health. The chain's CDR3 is CASSLDRGSVQYF.